Below are 23 T cell receptor beta chains sequenced from a single sample in a study of blood T cell repertoires in COVID-19. Only in-frame clones appear in the TCRdb table, and some are missing; sequencing was by immunoSEQ multiplex PCR. The table has tens of thousands of clones, around 85% seen once. Sequencing used peripheral blood. These receptor sequences come from a man aged 50-59 years with active COVID-19.

The chain is built from TRBV15 and TRBJ2-5, with 7 bases matching TRBD2. This CDR3 region has 16 residues. V was pared by 1 base and J by 5 bases, with 10 bases of the junction left unmatched. Germline V gives CDR1 LNHNV, CDR2 YYDKDF (reference sequence). The CDR3 DNA follows: TGTGCCACCAGCAGAGTCGGGGGAGGGCCTCCGGAGACCCAGTACTTC. Its translation is CATSRVGGGPPETQYF.

V is TRBV12-3 or TRBV12-4 and J is TRBJ1-2; D gene uncertain. V was trimmed by 6 bases and J by 4 bases, leaving 12 bases between them. The CDR3 runs 13 residues. For the CDR3, the DNA is TGTGCCAGCAGCCCGCGGGCTGGCTATGGCTACACCTTC. Its translation: CASSPRAGYGYTF.

This chain links TRBV7-2 with TRBJ1-2, with TRBD1 matching 9 bases. Germline CDR1 is SGHTA and CDR2 is FQGNSA. CDR3 length: 14 residues. The ends lost 3 bases at V and 7 bases at J; junction bases unmatched: 6. The CDR3 reads CASSFDGTGIGYTF. In nucleotides, the CDR3 is TGTGCCAGCAGCTTCGACGGGACAGGGATTGGCTACACCTTC.

The chain recombines TRBV6-2 or TRBV6-3 with TRBJ1-5; D perhaps matches TRBD1 (5 bases). V was shortened by 6 bases and J by 4 bases, with 16 bases between the two germline ends. The CDR3 has 15 amino acids. The germline gives CDR1 MNHEY, CDR2 SVGEGT. CDR3 coding DNA: TGTGCCAGCAGCCTCGGCAGGGAATGGAATCAGCCCCAGCATTTT. Protein sequence: CASSLGREWNQPQHF.

The V and J genes are TRBV12-5 and TRBJ1-3; D is uncertain. V was clipped by 5 bases and J by 4 bases, with 9 bases between them. Germline-derived CDR1 and CDR2 are LGHNT and FRNRAP. This CDR3 is built from 13 residues. The CDR3 loop reads CASGLGVGNTIYF. The CDR3 DNA follows: TGTGCTAGTGGTCTCGGGGTCGGAAACACCATATATTTT.

This clone was seen more than once but under ten times. The chain uses TRBV3-1 (or the pseudogene TRBV3-2) and TRBJ1-4; a weak D match, TRBD1 (5 bases). CDR1 LGHDT and CDR2 YNNKEL come from the germline V gene (reference sequence). The CDR3 totals 18 residues. V lost 0 bases and J 3 bases, leaving 17 bases between the germline ends. The CDR3 loop is CASSQDFPGDLANEKLFF. The CDR3 nucleotides read TGTGCCAGCAGCCAAGATTTCCCGGGGGATTTGGCTAATGAAAAACTGTTTTTT.

This chain uses TRBV6-2 or TRBV6-3 with TRBJ2-5; D gene uncertain. In germline, CDR1 is MNHEY, CDR2 SVGEGT. V was trimmed by 2 bases and J by 3 bases, leaving 10 bases between them. This CDR3 has 14 residues. CDR3 in DNA: TGTGCCAGCAGTTACCGGTCCCGAGAAGAGACCCAGTACTTC. This codes for CASSYRSREETQYF.

The chain combines TRBV7-2 with TRBJ2-7; D not certain. The V gene lost 1 base and the J gene lost 3 bases, with 19 bases spanning the gap. Germline CDR1 and CDR2: SGHTA and FQGNSA. The CDR3 covers 17 residues. The CDR3 loop reads CASSLEPPAERLYEQYF. The CDR3, as DNA: TGTGCCAGCAGCTTAGAACCGCCGGCGGAGCGTCTCTACGAGCAGTACTTC. The full variable domain, in which reference TRBV7-2 and TRBJ2-7 provide the parts outside the CDR3, is GAGVSQSPSNKVTEKGKDVELRCDPISGHTALYWYRQSLGQGLEFLIYFQGNSAPDKSGLPSDRFSAERTGGSVSTLTIQRTQQEDSAVYLCASSLEPPAERLYEQYFGPGTRLTVT.

The CDR3 DNA reads TGTGCCAGCAGTACTCACACGGGACTAGCCTCCTACAATGAGCAGTTCTTC. Its translation is CASSTHTGLASYNEQFF. This sequence joins TRBV25-1 and TRBJ2-1, with TRBD2 matching 9 bases. The junction had 8 bases not matched to a gene; V was cut back by 5 bases and J by 0 bases. From germline, CDR1 is MGHDK and CDR2 SYGVNS. This CDR3 has 17 residues.

V is TRBV2 and J is TRBJ2-1; D is possibly TRBD1 (6 bases). Germline V gene data show CDR1 as SNHLY and CDR2 as FYNNEI. This CDR3 has 13 amino acids. With 10 bases removed from V and 8 bases from J, the gap between germline ends came to 18 bases. The CDR3 protein is CATRDQGSHEQFF. In DNA, the CDR3 is TGTGCCACCCGGGACCAGGGGTCCCATGAGCAGTTCTTC.

The chain uses TRBV5-6 and TRBJ1-2; 7 positions match TRBD1. CDR3 length: 15 amino acids. With V trimmed by 2 bases and J by 2 bases, 6 bases remained unmatched. Germline assignment: CDR1 SGHDT and CDR2 YYEEEE. CDR3 in amino acids: CASSFSTGRNYGYTF. The CDR3 DNA is TGTGCCAGCAGCTTCTCGACAGGGAGGAACTATGGCTACACCTTC.

The chain uses TRBV5-1 and TRBJ1-5, with TRBD1 matching over 7 bases. The germline gives CDR1 SGHRS, CDR2 YFSETQ. V was clipped by 4 bases and J by 3 bases; unmatched bases: 4. This CDR3 is built from 14 residues. The CDR3 DNA is TGCGCCAGCAGCCCGGGACAGCCCAATCAGCCCCAGCATTTT. This gives the protein CASSPGQPNQPQHF. The full variable domain, its missing parts supplied by reference TRBV5-1 and TRBJ1-5, is KAGVTQTPRYLIKTRGQQVTLSCSPISGHRSVSWYQQTPGQGLQFLFEYFSETQRNKGNFPGRFSGRQFSNSRSEMNVSTLELGDSALYLCASSPGQPNQPQHFGDGTRLSIL.

The V gene is TRBV7-6, the J gene TRBJ2-3, with D possibly matching TRBD2 (5 bases). Germline lookup yields CDR1 SGHVS and CDR2 FNYEAQ. This CDR3 has 16 amino acids. Trimming removed 1 base from V and 0 bases from J, with 11 bases in between. CDR3 region: CASSLDASPSTDTQYF. Here the CDR3 DNA reads TGTGCCAGCAGCTTAGATGCTAGCCCAAGCACAGATACGCAGTATTTT.

The CDR3 nucleotides read TGTGCCAGCAGCGCGAGCGACTACCAAGAGACCCAGTACTTC. It codes for CASSASDYQETQYF. The chain is built from TRBV2 and TRBJ2-5; D gene ambiguous. The CDR3 contains 14 residues. CDR1 and CDR2 (germline): SNHLY, FYNNEI. Deletions cut 6 bases from V and 0 bases from J, with 11 bases between.

The rearrangement uses TRBV18 and TRBJ1-2, with D possibly matching TRBD1 (5 bases). This CDR3 has 13 residues. V was clipped by 3 bases and J by 3 bases, with 8 bases between them. Germline V gene sequence: CDR1 KGHSH, CDR2 LQKENI. The CDR3 DNA reads as TGTGCCAGCTCACCTGCCAGGGACTATGGCTACACCTTC. As protein: CASSPARDYGYTF.

V usage is TRBV5-4 and J usage is TRBJ2-7; 7 nucleotides line up with TRBD1. V gave up 4 bases and J gave up 0 bases; unmatched junction bases: 7. The CDR3 totals 15 residues. Germline loops: CDR1 SGHNT, CDR2 YYREEE (reference sequence). The CDR3, as DNA: TGTGCCAGCAGCGGGGGACAGCAGTTCTCCTACGAGCAGTACTTC. Translating gives CASSGGQQFSYEQYF.

This chain joins TRBV12-3 or TRBV12-4 and TRBJ1-2; D ambiguous. V dropped 8 bases and J dropped 4 bases, with 14 bases sitting between them. The CDR3 has 13 residues. The CDR3 sequence: CASSEGRTYGYTF. As DNA, the CDR3 is TGTGCCAGCTCGGAGGGTCGGACCTATGGCTACACCTTC.

CDR3 nucleotide sequence: TGTGCTAGTGCCCGGGGATTGTTCACAGATACGCAGTATTTT. Residues: CASARGLFTDTQYF. The rearrangement links TRBV12-5 to TRBJ2-3; perhaps TRBD2 as D (5 bases). The V gene's germline CDR1 is LGHNT and CDR2 FRNRAP. The germline V and J ends were trimmed by 7 bases and 2 bases, with 13 bases remaining between them. The CDR3 has 14 residues.

This clone was recorded a few times. The chain is built from TRBV6-2 or TRBV6-3 and TRBJ2-1; TRBD2 agrees at 8 bases. The CDR3 has 17 residues. In germline, CDR1 is MNHEY, CDR2 SVGEGT. V was pared by 4 bases and J by 7 bases, with 15 bases of the junction left unmatched. The CDR3 bases are TGTGCCAGCAGTTCGACACTCACTAGCGGCTATACAAATGAGCAGTTCTTC. Translation gives CASSSTLTSGYTNEQFF.

The chain recombines TRBV6-5 with TRBJ2-7; 12 bases are a match to TRBD2. V was clipped by 6 bases and J by 4 bases; unmatched bases: 4. The CDR3 totals 14 residues. Germline assignment: CDR1 MNHEY and CDR2 SVGAGI. The chain's CDR3 is CASRLAGGSYEQYF. Here the CDR3 DNA reads TGTGCCAGCAGACTAGCGGGAGGTTCTTACGAGCAGTACTTC.

This chain uses TRBV2 with TRBJ2-1, with D tentatively TRBD2 (6 bases). Trimming took 4 bases from V and 7 from J, leaving 11 bases between them. The germline V gene encodes CDR1 SNHLY and CDR2 FYNNEI. CDR3 length: 13 amino acids. The CDR3 coding sequence is TGTGCCAGCAGTGGGAGGGCCGGGAATGAGCAGTTCTTC. Encoded protein: CASSGRAGNEQFF.

The V and J genes are TRBV19 and TRBJ2-7; TRBD1 might be the D (6 bases). The V and J ends lost 8 bases and 6 bases respectively, with 26 bases between them. Germline V CDR1 and CDR2: LNHDA, SQIVND (reference sequence). This CDR3 is built from 16 residues. CDR3 sequence: CASAVYPSGAGGEQYF. The CDR3 DNA reads TGTGCCAGTGCCGTATACCCCTCAGGGGCGGGCGGCGAGCAGTACTTC.

The chain links TRBV5-6 to TRBJ2-1; 9 bases are shared with TRBD1. Germline V CDR1 and CDR2: SGHDT, YYEEEE. J was trimmed by 4 bases and V by 2 bases; bases with no gene match: 4. CDR3 length: 15 amino acids. CDR3 protein: CASSFRDRDYNEQFF. The CDR3 nucleotides read TGTGCCAGCAGCTTCCGGGACAGGGATTACAATGAGCAGTTCTTC.